The source of this T cell receptor beta chain is a study of T cells after yellow fever vaccination. General study points: Only a small proportion of the clonotypes turned up in both the CD4 and the CD8 compartments, likely arising from convergent recombination. Reappearance after the booster was observed for most primary-vaccination clones (about 97% CD4, about 85% CD8).

The CDR3 covers 13 residues. Germline CDR1 SGHKS, CDR2 YYEKEE (reference sequence). The V gene lost 4 bases and the J gene lost 3 bases, with 10 bases spanning the gap. The TCR cDNA carried a universal primer site and UMIs from 5'RACE template switching. Using its own MiXCR run on the 5' RACE reads, TCRdb lists one record per CDR3 protein. The sample yields approximately 90,000 distinct CDR3 sequences, 5.8% seen once. As for this clonotype: Its antigen is unidentified.

The chain is built from TRBV5-5 and TRBJ1-1, with D tentatively TRBD1 (5 bases). Sequencing used CD8+ T cells sorted from PBMCs, obtained 10 days after the yellow fever booster vaccination. The origin of this receptor is a man aged 18 to 29 who received the YFV17D yellow fever vaccine. This chain's CDR3 is CASSPGTYTEAFF. The CDR3, as DNA: TGTGCCAGCAGCCCTGGGACCTACACTGAAGCTTTCTTT.